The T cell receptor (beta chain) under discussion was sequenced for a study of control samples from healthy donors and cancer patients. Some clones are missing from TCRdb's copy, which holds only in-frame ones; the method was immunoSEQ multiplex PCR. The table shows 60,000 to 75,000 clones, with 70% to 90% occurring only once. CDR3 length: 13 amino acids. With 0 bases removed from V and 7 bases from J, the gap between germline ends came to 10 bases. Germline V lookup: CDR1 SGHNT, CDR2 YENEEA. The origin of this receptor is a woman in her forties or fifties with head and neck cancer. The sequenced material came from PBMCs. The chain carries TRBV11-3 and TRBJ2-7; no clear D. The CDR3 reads CASSLDLGKEQYF. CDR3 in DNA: TGTGCCAGCAGCTTAGATCTGGGGAAGGAGCAGTACTTC.